This T cell receptor beta chain emerged from a study of shared clonotypes between healthy human individuals. V dropped 2 bases and J dropped 6; count of bases not matched to a gene: 0. Germline CDR1 and CDR2: MNHNS and SASEGT. The CDR3 runs 12 residues. Libraries were prepared by immunoSEQ multiplex PCR; TCRdb keeps only in-frame clonotypes and omits some of them. This table has 2,100,000 or so clones, approximately 94% appearing once. This receptor was identified in a man aged 18 to 30 in good health. The chain employs TRBV6-1 and TRBJ1-1, with 7 bases lining up with TRBD1. Sequenced sample: naive CD4+ T cells sorted from blood. Subset given: CD45RA+ positively selected. CDR3 nucleotide sequence: TGTGCCAGCAGTGAACAGGGGGCTGAAGCTTTCTTT. Translating gives CASSEQGAEAFF.